This TCR beta chain was observed in a study of cytomegalovirus exposure and HLA in healthy donors listed by TCRdb under 2017. Background on the whole study: According to an earlier analysis of 587 of the donors, about 180 million T cells yielded 120 million or so unique TCR beta sequences and approximately 280 Gb of sequence data. Besides the first cohort of approximately 670 subjects, a separate validation cohort made up of roughly 120 different subjects was used. The study profiled the T cell repertoires of about 720 subjects by immunosequencing and related them to cytomegalovirus serostatus. Rather than using new phenotypic data, the later analysis identified candidate immune exposures from TCR beta sequences and from how often those sequences occurred across donors. An early release that covered about 600 HLA-typed donors contained approximately 300 gigabases of sequencing data and 80 million or so unique TCR sequences. HLA typing included class I and class II loci at four-digit resolution. All discovery cohort repertoires had been generated on a single sequencing platform. The study aimed to test whether cataloging public T cell receptors could reveal signatures of past pathogen exposure. An earlier analysis of roughly 600 of the donors used high-throughput TCR beta sequencing to judge whether each TCR beta V gene segment behaved as functional or pseudogenic. Donor age, sex, ethnicity and CMV serostatus were collected together with the repertoire data. The genetic ancestry cluster associated with self-reported Caucasian donors included approximately 85% of the approximately 410 genotyped donors. The number of donors typed differed by locus, with roughly 620-630 for A, B, C, DRB1 and DQB1, 522 for DQA1, over 600 for DPA1, and 472 for DPB1. A later analysis re-analyzed previously published TCR beta repertoires from 500 to 700 donors and added high-resolution HLA genotyping to study TCR occurrence patterns. To predict cytomegalovirus infection status, the study brought together high-throughput TCR immunosequencing, statistical association of individual TCRs with disease status, and machine learning. In a later genetic analysis, genome-wide SNP genotypes for about 55% of the roughly 700 donors were used, and that subset was treated as a discovery cohort. About five DR-DQ haplotypes were treated as single units for association and clustering because of strong linkage in the cohort. Across some 400 genotyped donors of the cohort, an average of roughly 230,000 unique TCR beta nucleotide sequences per donor were sequenced, and roughly 20% of those sequences were non-productive. On the study overall, not on this receptor specifically: In a later analysis, several top co-occurrence clusters were reported to appear linked to parvovirus B19, influenza, CMV and Epstein-Barr virus. In a later analysis, most CMV-associated TCR beta chains were found to appear HLA-restricted, with HLA associations seemingly driven largely by CMV exposure. According to a later genetic analysis, donors in an Asian-associated ancestry cluster had fewer N-insertions in productive TCRs than the approximately 630-donor mean. The authors suggested that the approach could potentially be extended to other disease states and immunological phenotypes. HLA typing was unavailable for some donors at each locus, so association tests used only the typed subset. Correlated functional status among segregating V segments might reflect linkage disequilibrium, but an unknown experimental factor could not be ruled out. The only immune exposure information available for the cohort was CMV serostatus. Only TCR beta chains were sequenced in this cohort, and the absence of alpha or paired-chain data limited detectable features. In vitro tests confirmed that a few of the cytomegalovirus-associated TCR beta chains recognize cytomegalovirus antigens. A cluster of highly shared sequence variants was judged likely to represent a technical artifact of the sequencing pipeline. A further reported finding was that TCR beta sequences accurately predicted the HLA-A and HLA-B alleles for most subjects in the first cohort. In a later analysis, about 16,000 TCR beta sequences were associated with specific HLA alleles at a false discovery rate of 0.05. In a later genetic analysis, a missense DCLRE1C variant was associated with V-gene and J-gene trimming of TCR beta chains, and the association was replicated in an independent cohort. According to a later analysis, TCR association rates differed among HLA loci, with DRB1 alleles showing the most associated TCRs and HLA-C alleles showing the fewest. A total of fewer than 200 TCR beta chains were listed by the study as associated with cytomegalovirus. Broadly in line with IMGT annotations, most TCR beta V segments showed up in productive rearrangements about 87% or about 30% of the time in an earlier analysis of under 700 of the donors. Most TCR sequences were seen in very few donors, while some public TCRs were found in many individuals. When HLA alleles, especially DR and DQ, strongly co-occurred, TCR associations were difficult to assign to individual alleles. The presence/absence analyses assumed that sequencing depth was roughly uniform across donors, and that assumption may not be true. Because the 87-base-pair reads could not distinguish some IMGT-functional V segments, including TRBV6-2 and TRBV6-3, those segments were excluded. Some 15 rarely observed V segments, including chromosome 9 orphons, were excluded from the earlier analysis of some 590 of the donors because counts were too low. A later analysis found that HLA-associated TCR beta chains were more clonally expanded and had lower generation probabilities than equally common non-associated chains. Cytomegalovirus status was reported to be diagnosed by the classifier with high specificity and sensitivity in both the original and validation cohorts.

The cohort consisted of approximately 670 healthy bone marrow donors. All cohort members were sampled while nominally healthy, although unrecorded immune exposures were likely present. The donor tested CMV seronegative, placing the donor among the 350 or so seronegative members of the cohort. A peripheral blood sample was provided by each donor, and peripheral blood mononuclear cells were used for TCR beta sequencing. The Qiagen DNeasy Blood Extraction Kit was used to extract genomic DNA from the blood cell samples. The method was the immunoSEQ multiplex PCR assay. A mixture of 60 forward primers for TCR Vbeta segments and 13 reverse primers for TCR Jbeta segments was used in the multiplex PCR. A multiplex PCR assay on genomic DNA amplified the CDR3 region of rearranged TCR beta genes. Amplified TCR beta libraries were sequenced as 87-base-pair reads on the Illumina HiSeq System. As for how the authors treated the data: A later analysis counted about 76 million unique TCR beta chains across the 550 to 700 repertoires, and around 12 million of these chains were shared by at least two donors. Raw reads were error-corrected and collapsed into unique sequences with a nearest-neighbor algorithm that merged closely related sequences to remove PCR and sequencing errors. V, D and J gene segments were assigned by aligning CDR3 sequences to IMGT reference sequences. For a sequence to be retained, at least a six-nucleotide match to both a V gene segment and a J gene segment was required. A rearrangement counted as productive if the CDR3 had no stop codons and remained in frame with V and J, and every other rearrangement counted as non-productive. CDR3 was defined according to IMGT convention as the region running from the second conserved V-encoded cysteine to the conserved J-encoded phenylalanine. Sequences without an unambiguous match to a single V gene segment were excluded from the earlier analysis of over 500 of the donors. In an earlier analysis of a few hundred of the donors, V segments were called functional above 56.7% productive rearrangements and were called segregating when the between-donor standard deviation exceeded 5%. A statistical classification framework was built to diagnose cytomegalovirus status from the catalog of TCR beta chain sequences. V and J gene assignment, in a later analysis, came from comparing TCR nucleotide sequences with IMGT/GENE-DB human TR gene sequences. The TCRdist pipeline was used in a later analysis to assign CDR3 sequences and most-parsimonious VDJ recombination scenarios. In a later analysis, each TCR beta chain was defined by its CDR3 amino acid sequence together with its V-gene family, and reads without a unique V-gene family were excluded. In a later analysis, 550 to 650 highly shared, low-generation-probability nucleotide sequences were removed to address suspected cross-contamination and a sequencing artifact. A later analysis calculated a clonal expansion index for each public chain from normalized within-repertoire ranks of inferred template counts. Generation probabilities in a later analysis came from a VDJ recombination model fitted to out-of-frame rearrangements, and those results were checked against IGoR. In a later analysis, TCR-TCR, TCR-HLA and TCR-CMV co-occurrence was scored with hypergeometric tests, and a repertoire-size bias correction was applied to TCR pairs. In a later analysis, false discovery rates were estimated by permuting HLA or CMV assignments 20 times. In a later analysis, co-occurring TCRs were grouped using DBSCAN, and TCRdist sequence similarity was added for clustering within HLA-allele-positive subsets. For co-occurrence clustering, repertoires with fewer than 30,000 or more than 120,000 public chains were excluded, along with roughly 5 repertoires with anomalous nucleotide sharing. TCRdb re-hosts the immuneACCESS table, in-frame sequences only. Its copies lack some clones; in the studies checked, an unresolved V gene accounts for under half of them, and the cause for the rest is not known. V and J calls and clone size are those listed in that table; D and trimming were worked out from the DNA. The table held for this sample gives around 140,000 clones. The top ten clonotypes cover about 2.3% of the sample.

Details on this clone: Its antigen is not yet known.

Its CDR3 holds 15 amino acids, cysteine through phenylalanine. Only the CDR3 DNA stays, 45 bases, in frame from base 1. Compared with germline, V lacks 8 bases and J lacks 4 bases; bases without a gene match: 12. CDR1 MNHNY and CDR2 SVGAGI are derived from the germline V gene (reference sequence). The sequence was obtained from a woman under 30 in good health and CMV-seronegative. The chain is made from TRBV6-6 and TRBJ2-3; 7 nucleotides in the junction match TRBD1. Sequencing was done on a sample of PBMCs. DNA sequence: TGTGCCAGCGACAGGGATATCTCAGGGGCAGATACGCAGTATTTT. This translates into CASDRDISGADTQYF.